Included here is one T cell receptor (beta chain) sequence, with context. The assay was immunoSEQ multiplex PCR, and TCRdb's table has in-frame clones only and misses some. Of approximately 98,000 clones in the sample, roughly 80% were seen once. The data belong to a study of blood T cell repertoires in COVID-19. Study at large: Samples of COVID-19 (acute and convalescent) were obtained from the United States, Italy and Spain.

CDR1 MNHEY and CDR2 SMNVEV come from the germline V gene (reference sequence). Trimming removed 6 bases from V and 8 bases from J; junction bases left unmatched: 7. The CDR3 has 14 amino acids. The source of this sequence is a woman of 80 years or more with acute or convalescent COVID-19. Sequencing input: peripheral blood. V and J are TRBV27 and TRBJ1-6; TRBD1 matches 7 bases. CDR3 loop: CASRPTGSHSPLHF. In DNA form, the CDR3 reads TGTGCCAGCAGACCGACAGGGTCACATTCACCCCTCCACTTT.